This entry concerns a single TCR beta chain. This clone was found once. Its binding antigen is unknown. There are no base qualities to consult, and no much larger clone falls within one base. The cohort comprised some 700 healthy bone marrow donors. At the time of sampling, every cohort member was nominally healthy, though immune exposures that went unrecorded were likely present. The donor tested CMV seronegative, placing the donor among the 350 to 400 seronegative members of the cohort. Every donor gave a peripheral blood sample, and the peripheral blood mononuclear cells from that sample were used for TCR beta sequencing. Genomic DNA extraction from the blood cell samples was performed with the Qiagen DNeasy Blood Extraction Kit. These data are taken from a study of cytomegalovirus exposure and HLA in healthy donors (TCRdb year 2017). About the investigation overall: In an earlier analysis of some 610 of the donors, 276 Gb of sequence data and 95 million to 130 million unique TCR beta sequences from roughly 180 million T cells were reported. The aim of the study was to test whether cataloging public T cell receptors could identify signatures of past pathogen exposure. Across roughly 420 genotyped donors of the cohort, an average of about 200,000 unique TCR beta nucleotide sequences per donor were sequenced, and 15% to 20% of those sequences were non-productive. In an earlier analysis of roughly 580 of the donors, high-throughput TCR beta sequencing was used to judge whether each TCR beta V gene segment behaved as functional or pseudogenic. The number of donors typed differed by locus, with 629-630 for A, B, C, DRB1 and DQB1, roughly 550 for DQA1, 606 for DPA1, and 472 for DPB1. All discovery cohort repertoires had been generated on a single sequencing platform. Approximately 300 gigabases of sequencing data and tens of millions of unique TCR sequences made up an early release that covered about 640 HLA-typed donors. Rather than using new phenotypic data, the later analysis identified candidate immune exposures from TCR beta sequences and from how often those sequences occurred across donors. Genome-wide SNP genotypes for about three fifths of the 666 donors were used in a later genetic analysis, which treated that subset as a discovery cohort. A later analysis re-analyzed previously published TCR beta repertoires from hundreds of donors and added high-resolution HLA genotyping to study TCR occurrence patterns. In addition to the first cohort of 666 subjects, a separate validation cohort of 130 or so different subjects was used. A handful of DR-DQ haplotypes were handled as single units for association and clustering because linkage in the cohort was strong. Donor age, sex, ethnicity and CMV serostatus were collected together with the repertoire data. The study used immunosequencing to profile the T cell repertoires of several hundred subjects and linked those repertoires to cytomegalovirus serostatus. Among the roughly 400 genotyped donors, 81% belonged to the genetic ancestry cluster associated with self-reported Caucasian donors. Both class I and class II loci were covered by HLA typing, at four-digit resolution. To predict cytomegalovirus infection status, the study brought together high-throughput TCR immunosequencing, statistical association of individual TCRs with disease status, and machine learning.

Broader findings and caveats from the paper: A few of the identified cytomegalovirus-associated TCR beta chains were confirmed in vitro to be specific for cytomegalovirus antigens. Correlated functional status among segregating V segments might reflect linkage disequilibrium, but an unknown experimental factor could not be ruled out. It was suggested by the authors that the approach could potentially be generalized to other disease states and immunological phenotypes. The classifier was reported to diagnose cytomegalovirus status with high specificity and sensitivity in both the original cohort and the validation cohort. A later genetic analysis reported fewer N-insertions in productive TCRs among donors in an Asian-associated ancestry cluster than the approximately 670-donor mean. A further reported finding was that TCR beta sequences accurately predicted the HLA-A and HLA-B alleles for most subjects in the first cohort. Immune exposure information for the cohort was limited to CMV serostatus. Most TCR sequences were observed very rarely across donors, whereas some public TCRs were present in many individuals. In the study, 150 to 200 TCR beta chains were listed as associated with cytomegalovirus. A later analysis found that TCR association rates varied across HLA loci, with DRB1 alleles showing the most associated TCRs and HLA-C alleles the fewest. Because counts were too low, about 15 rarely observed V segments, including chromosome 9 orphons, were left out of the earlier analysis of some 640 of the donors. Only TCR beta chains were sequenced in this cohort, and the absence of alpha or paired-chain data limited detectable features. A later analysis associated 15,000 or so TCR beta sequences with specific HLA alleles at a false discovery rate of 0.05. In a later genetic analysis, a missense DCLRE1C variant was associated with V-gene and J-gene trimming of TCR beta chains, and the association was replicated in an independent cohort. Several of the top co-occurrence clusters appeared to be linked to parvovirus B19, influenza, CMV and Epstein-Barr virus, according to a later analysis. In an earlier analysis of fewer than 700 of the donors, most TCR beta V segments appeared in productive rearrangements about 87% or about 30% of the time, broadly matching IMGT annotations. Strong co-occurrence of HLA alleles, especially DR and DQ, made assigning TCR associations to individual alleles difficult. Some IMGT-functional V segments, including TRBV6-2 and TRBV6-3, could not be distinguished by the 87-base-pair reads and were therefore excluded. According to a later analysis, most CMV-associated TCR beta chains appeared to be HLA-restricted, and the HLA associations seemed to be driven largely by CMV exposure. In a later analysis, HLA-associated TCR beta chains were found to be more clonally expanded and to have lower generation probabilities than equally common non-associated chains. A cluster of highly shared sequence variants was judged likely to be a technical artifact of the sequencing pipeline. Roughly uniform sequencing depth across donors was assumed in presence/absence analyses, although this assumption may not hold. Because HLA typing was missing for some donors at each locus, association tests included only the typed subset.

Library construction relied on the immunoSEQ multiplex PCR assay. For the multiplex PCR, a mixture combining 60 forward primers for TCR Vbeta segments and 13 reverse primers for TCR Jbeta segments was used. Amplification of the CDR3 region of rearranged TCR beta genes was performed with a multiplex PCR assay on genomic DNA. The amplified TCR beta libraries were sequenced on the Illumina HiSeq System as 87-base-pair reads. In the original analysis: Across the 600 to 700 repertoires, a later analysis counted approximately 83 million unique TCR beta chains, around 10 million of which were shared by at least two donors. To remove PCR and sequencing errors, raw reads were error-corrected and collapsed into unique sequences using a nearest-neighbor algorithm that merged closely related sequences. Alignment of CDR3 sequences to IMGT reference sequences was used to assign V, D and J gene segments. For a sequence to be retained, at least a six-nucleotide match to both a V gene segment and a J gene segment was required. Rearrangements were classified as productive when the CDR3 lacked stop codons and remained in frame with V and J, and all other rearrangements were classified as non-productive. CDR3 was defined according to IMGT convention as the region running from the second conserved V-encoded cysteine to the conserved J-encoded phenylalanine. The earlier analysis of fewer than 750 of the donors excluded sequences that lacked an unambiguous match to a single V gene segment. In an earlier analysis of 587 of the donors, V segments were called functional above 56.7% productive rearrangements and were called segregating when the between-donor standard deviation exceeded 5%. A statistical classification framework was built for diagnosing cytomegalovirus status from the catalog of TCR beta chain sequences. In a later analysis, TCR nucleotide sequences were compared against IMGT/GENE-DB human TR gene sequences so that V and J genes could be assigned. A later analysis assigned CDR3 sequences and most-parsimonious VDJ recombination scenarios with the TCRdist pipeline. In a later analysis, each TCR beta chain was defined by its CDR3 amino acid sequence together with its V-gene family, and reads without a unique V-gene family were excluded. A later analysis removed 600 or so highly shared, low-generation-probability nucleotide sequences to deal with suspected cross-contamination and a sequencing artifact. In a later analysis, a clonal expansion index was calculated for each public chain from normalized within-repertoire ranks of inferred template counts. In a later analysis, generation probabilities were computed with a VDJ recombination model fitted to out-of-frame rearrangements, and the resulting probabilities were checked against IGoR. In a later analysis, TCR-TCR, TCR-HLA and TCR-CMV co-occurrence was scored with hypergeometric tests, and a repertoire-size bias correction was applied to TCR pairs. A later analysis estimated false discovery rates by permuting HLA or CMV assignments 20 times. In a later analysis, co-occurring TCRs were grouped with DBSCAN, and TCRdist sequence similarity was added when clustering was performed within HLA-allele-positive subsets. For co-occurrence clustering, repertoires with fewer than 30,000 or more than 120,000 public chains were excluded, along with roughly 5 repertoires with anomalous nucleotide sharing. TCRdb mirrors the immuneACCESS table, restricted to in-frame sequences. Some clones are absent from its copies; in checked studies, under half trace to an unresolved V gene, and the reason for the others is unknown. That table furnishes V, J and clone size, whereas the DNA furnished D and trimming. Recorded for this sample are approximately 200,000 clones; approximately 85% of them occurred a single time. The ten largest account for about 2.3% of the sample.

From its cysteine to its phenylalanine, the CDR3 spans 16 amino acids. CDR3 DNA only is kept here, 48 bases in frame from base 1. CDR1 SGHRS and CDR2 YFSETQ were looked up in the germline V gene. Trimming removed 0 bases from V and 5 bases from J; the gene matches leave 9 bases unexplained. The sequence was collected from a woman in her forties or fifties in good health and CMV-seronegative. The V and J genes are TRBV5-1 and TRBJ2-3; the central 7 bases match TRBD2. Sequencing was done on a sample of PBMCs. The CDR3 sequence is CASSLGDYSFGDTQYF. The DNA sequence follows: TGCGCCAGCAGCTTGGGGGACTACAGTTTTGGAGATACGCAGTATTTT.